This T cell receptor (beta chain) derives from a study of blood T cell repertoires in COVID-19. Across the whole study: The cDNA or gDNA used as material had been derived from T cells, B-cell-depleted T cells, or PBMCs.

This CDR3 region has 15 residues. Germline CDR1 reads LNHDA; CDR2 reads SQIVND (reference sequence). Trimming pared 5 bases from V and 1 base from J, leaving 14 bases between. Under the authors' procedure: By means of reference gene primer amplification, nucleated cell counts were estimated. Assay used: immunoSEQ multiplex PCR; TCRdb lists only in-frame clones, some missing. V, J and clone size derive from that table, while D and trimming were established from the DNA sequence. The sample comprises roughly 80,000 clones, 88% of which are singletons, and around 9% rests with the top ten. The receptor was isolated from a human donor in a cohort sampled during active COVID-19. The specimen sequenced was peripheral blood. The chain employs TRBV19 and TRBJ1-1, with D perhaps TRBD1 (5 bases). The DNA of the CDR3 is TGTGCCAGTAGTCCCCGGCGGGGGGGGAACACTGAAGCTTTCTTT. Translated, it gives CASSPRRGGNTEAFF.